Listed below are T cell receptor beta chains from one sample, sequenced in a study of blood T cell repertoires in COVID-19. The data were produced by immunoSEQ multiplex PCR, yet TCRdb's version contains in-frame clones alone and is incomplete. The sample consists of 50,000 to 65,000 clones, roughly 88% of them appearing once. The specimen sequenced was peripheral blood. The source of these receptors is a man in his fifties or sixties with active COVID-19. The conserved cysteine and the conserved F or W are not part of the CDR3 here. The order of the fields is CDR3 protein, J gene, CDR3 length, clone size, V gene. Some rows mark clone size as missing; the rest say once, few, many or name a class of expanded clone.

ASREQGAAGELF,TRBJ2-2,12,.,TRBV6-6
ASSQIPPGQGFTGELF,TRBJ2-2,16,.,TRBV5-1
AISERGRGLYEQY,TRBJ2-7,13,.,TRBV10-3
ASSPQDNYGYT,TRBJ1-2,11,.,TRBV7-2
ASSVTGTQY,TRBJ2-5,9,.,TRBV5-4
ASSRLREAGELF,TRBJ2-2,12,few,TRBV9
ASSLTTADSGQPQH,TRBJ1-5,14,few,TRBV5-1
ASSLGTGGPLQPQH,TRBJ1-5,14,few,TRBV7-9
ASSAGGALSGANVLT,TRBJ2-6,15,.,TRBV9
ASSLVTSGAETQY,TRBJ2-5,13,once,TRBV5-1
ASSLVQGDTQY,TRBJ2-3,11,.,TRBV5-1
SASKGLASSGELF,TRBJ2-2,13,.,TRBV20-1
AIRTANTGELF,TRBJ2-2,11,.,TRBV7-7
ASSLSTGANTEAF,TRBJ1-1,13,.,TRBV27
ASSTRTGGSYEQY,TRBJ2-7,13,.,TRBV27
ASSSPSGGMETQY,TRBJ2-5,13,.,TRBV5-6
AWISSGGFSPLH,TRBJ1-6,12,few,TRBV30
ASRQALTQY,TRBJ2-3,9,.,TRBV27